The subject of this entry is one T cell receptor (beta chain). Its antigen remains unknown. TCRdb itself ran the reads through MiXCR, one entry per CDR3 protein. The sample consists of around 900,000 distinct CDR3 sequences, approximately 32% of them appearing once. These data are taken from a study of T cell repertoires in cytomegalovirus infection. Whole-study context: It can be stated that public TCR beta signatures indicated CMV infection as well as a matching HLA type.

Study-wide results and limits: CMV carriers having the relevant HLA were flagged by cumulative public TCR beta family frequency.

After removal of 1 base from V and 6 bases from J, the junction contained 4 bases not matched to a gene. This CDR3 has 15 amino acids. Germline V gene lookup returns CDR1 DFQATT and CDR2 SNEGSKA (reference sequence). The receptor's source is a human donor in good health (CMV status not recorded). Some clones in this sample may be carry-over from other donors' samples. The J gene is TRBJ1-4, the V gene TRBV20-1, with 11 bases identical to TRBD1. The specimen was cultured CD8+ T cells from PBMCs, collected from culture after CMV antigen stimulation. CDR3 protein: CSARGTGGADEKLFF. In DNA form, the CDR3 reads TGCAGTGCTAGAGGGACAGGGGGCGCGGATGAAAAACTGTTTTTT.